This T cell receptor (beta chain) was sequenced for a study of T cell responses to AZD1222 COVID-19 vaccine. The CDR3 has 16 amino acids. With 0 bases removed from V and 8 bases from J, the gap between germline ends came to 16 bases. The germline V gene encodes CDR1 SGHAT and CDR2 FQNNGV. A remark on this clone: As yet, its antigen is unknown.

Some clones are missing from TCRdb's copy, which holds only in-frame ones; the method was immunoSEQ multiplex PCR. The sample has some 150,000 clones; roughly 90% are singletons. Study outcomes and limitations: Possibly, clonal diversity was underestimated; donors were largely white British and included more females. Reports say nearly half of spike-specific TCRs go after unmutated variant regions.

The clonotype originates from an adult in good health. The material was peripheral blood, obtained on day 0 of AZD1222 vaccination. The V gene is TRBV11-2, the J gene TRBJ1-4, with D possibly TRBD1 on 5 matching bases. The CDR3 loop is CASSLEPRGTREKLFF. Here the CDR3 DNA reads TGTGCCAGCAGCTTAGAGCCACGCGGGACTCGGGAAAAACTGTTTTTT.